The 23 T cell receptor beta chains below all came from one sample that was sequenced in a study of cytomegalovirus exposure and HLA in healthy donors. Researchers ran the PCR with 60 Vbeta and 13 Jbeta primers. The data were produced by immunoSEQ multiplex PCR, yet TCRdb's version contains in-frame clones alone and is incomplete. The sample holds about 130,000 clones, 74% seen once. Sequenced input: PBMCs. The receptors originated from a man in his forties or fifties in good health and CMV-seropositive.

This chain links TRBV11-2 with TRBJ2-3; 11 nucleotides match TRBD1. The length of the CDR3 is 17 residues. The V gene's germline CDR1 is SGHAT and CDR2 FQNNGV. With 4 bases clipped from V and 0 bases from J, the junction kept 6 bases outside the gene matches. CDR3 DNA sequence: TGTGCCAGCAGCTCCCGGGACAGGGGGATTAGCACAGATACGCAGTATTTT. Translated, it gives CASSSRDRGISTDTQYF.

The chain is built from TRBV5-4 and TRBJ1-2; D may be TRBD1 (5 bases). This CDR3 contains 16 residues. Germline CDR1 reads SGHNT; CDR2 reads YYREEE (reference sequence). The V end was cut by 4 bases, the J end by 1 base, with 17 bases between. CDR3 bases: TGTGCCAGCAGCCAAGGGGTCAGTTTTATTAACTATGGCTACACCTTC. It encodes CASSQGVSFINYGYTF.

This clone turned up a few times. The chain couples TRBV14 to TRBJ1-1; D is possibly TRBD1 (5 bases). Trimming shortened V by 4 bases and J by 2 bases, and 14 bases separated the two germline ends. The CDR3 spans 15 residues. Germline V gene sequence: CDR1 SGHDN, CDR2 FVKESK. The CDR3 protein is CASSRGGGINTEAFF. Written as DNA, the CDR3 is TGTGCCAGCAGCCGGGGGGGAGGGATTAACACTGAAGCTTTCTTT.

Remarks on this clone: The identical CDR3 is also encoded by other nucleotide sequences in the sample. The rearrangement links TRBV5-1 to TRBJ1-5; D unresolved. CDR1 and CDR2 from the germline V gene are SGHRS and YFSETQ. The CDR3 is made up of 14 amino acids. Trimming removed 0 bases at V and 2 bases at J, with 6 bases between. The CDR3 DNA sequence: TGCGCCAGCAGCTTGGAAGGAGGCAATCAGCCCCAGCATTTT. Encoded protein: CASSLEGGNQPQHF.

The chain links TRBV4-3 to TRBJ2-7; D is perhaps TRBD2 (6 bases). V was shortened by 0 bases and J by 3 bases, with 6 bases between the two germline ends. Germline V gene data show CDR1 as LGHNA and CDR2 as YSLEER. The length of the CDR3 is 13 residues. CDR3 region: CASSQDSGYEQYF. As DNA, the CDR3 is TGCGCCAGCAGCCAAGATAGCGGCTACGAGCAGTACTTC.

This clone has a handful of counts. This rearrangement joins TRBV29-1 to TRBJ2-2; no reliable D call. With 0 bases removed from V and 1 base from J, the gap between germline ends came to 6 bases. The CDR3 totals 14 residues. Germline lookup yields CDR1 SQVTM and CDR2 ANQGSEA. CDR3 sequence: CSVEEPRNTGELFF. The CDR3 region has the DNA TGCAGCGTTGAAGAACCCAGGAACACCGGGGAGCTGTTTTTT.

The gene calls are TRBV7-2 and TRBJ2-1; TRBD2 agrees at 8 bases. The V gene end was trimmed by 4 bases and the J gene end by 9 bases; junction bases not matched to a gene: 8. The CDR3 extends over 14 amino acids. The germline V gene encodes CDR1 SGHTA and CDR2 FQGNSA. The CDR3 nucleotides read TGTGCCAGCAGCTCCCGAAGCGGGAGTACTGAGCAGTTCTTC. It is translated as CASSSRSGSTEQFF.

This clone was counted once. This rearrangement joins TRBV5-4 to TRBJ1-2; D gene uncertain. This CDR3 spans 15 amino acids. Trimming shortened V by 2 bases and J by 3 bases, and 14 bases separated the two germline ends. Germline CDR1 is SGHNT and CDR2 is YYREEE (reference sequence). The DNA of the CDR3 is TGTGCCAGCAGCTTCCCCGACGGCCGGGACTATGGCTACACCTTC. It is translated as CASSFPDGRDYGYTF. Drawing the rest from reference TRBV5-4 and TRBJ1-2, the complete variable domain is ETGVTQSPTHLIKTRGQQVTLRCSSQSGHNTVSWYQQALGQGPQFIFQYYREEENGRGNFPPRFSGLQFPNYSSELNVNALELDDSALYLCASSFPDGRDYGYTFGSGTRLTVV.

The chain combines TRBV4-3 with TRBJ2-7; possible D gene TRBD1, 6 bases. V dropped 4 bases and J dropped 4 bases, with 17 bases sitting between them. This CDR3 comprises 15 residues. Germline values: CDR1 LGHNA, CDR2 YSLEER. The CDR3 sequence: CASSPRAGELYEQYF. CDR3 nucleotides: TGCGCCAGCAGCCCAAGGGCAGGGGAACTATACGAGCAGTACTTC.

This chain links TRBV7-9 with TRBJ1-4, with unresolved D. The germline gives CDR1 SEHNR, CDR2 FQNEAQ (reference sequence). The length of the CDR3 is 14 residues. Trimming removed 3 bases from V and 8 bases from J, with 13 bases in between. The CDR3, as DNA: TGTGCCAGCAGCTTCCCTCAAGGAGGAGAAAAACTGTTTTTT. Translation: CASSFPQGGEKLFF.

This clone appeared once. This chain links TRBV4-3 with TRBJ1-4, with 7 bases lining up with TRBD1. In germline, CDR1 is LGHNA, CDR2 YSLEER. The V and J ends lost 1 base and 3 bases, in that order; junction bases with no gene match: 2. The CDR3 extends over 15 amino acids. This CDR3 is CASSQGTGPNEKLFF. In nucleotides, the CDR3 is TGCGCCAGCAGCCAAGGGACAGGACCTAATGAAAAACTGTTTTTT.

V and J are TRBV5-1 and TRBJ2-1; a weak D match, TRBD1 (5 bases). Germline V CDR1 and CDR2: SGHRS, YFSETQ. CDR3 size: 16 residues. The V and J ends lost 0 bases and 6 bases respectively, with 16 bases between them. The chain's CDR3 is CASSLAGQGSPNEQFF. The CDR3 DNA is TGCGCCAGCAGCTTGGCCGGGCAGGGCAGTCCCAATGAGCAGTTCTTC.

Here the CDR3 DNA reads TGTGCCAGCAGCGTAGGAGGAGGACAGGGGGCAAACGGGGAGCTGTTTTTT. Amino acid sequence: CASSVGGGQGANGELFF. The chain recombines TRBV9 with TRBJ2-2; 11 bases map to TRBD1. Germline V gives CDR1 SGDLS, CDR2 YYNGEE. V shed 0 bases, J shed 7 bases, and the junction held 8 bases outside the gene matches. CDR3 size: 17 residues.

CDR3 residues: CASSKSTKQETQYF. CDR3 in DNA: TGTGCCAGCAGCAAAAGCACGAAACAAGAGACCCAGTACTTC. The chain recombines TRBV9 with TRBJ2-5; the D is unclear. Germline CDR1 reads SGDLS; CDR2 reads YYNGEE. The CDR3 has 14 residues. The V and J ends lost 4 bases and 2 bases respectively, with 12 bases between them.

The chain links TRBV15 to TRBJ2-5; 8 nucleotides line up with TRBD1. The germline gives CDR1 LNHNV, CDR2 YYDKDF (reference sequence). The J segment lost 6 bases and the V segment lost 3 bases, leaving 18 bases of the junction unmatched. The length of the CDR3 is 18 residues. CDR3 coding DNA: TGTGCCACCAGCAGCTACGGTAGGGGGACAGGTAAAGAAAAGACCCAGTACTTC. This codes for CATSSYGRGTGKEKTQYF.

This rearrangement joins TRBV6-1 to TRBJ1-6; 7 bases align to TRBD1. V gave up 6 bases and J gave up 7 bases; unmatched junction bases: 6. The length of the CDR3 is 14 residues. The germline gives CDR1 MNHNS, CDR2 SASEGT. CDR3 nucleotide sequence: TGTGCCAGCAGCTTAGGACAGGAAAATTCACCCCTCCACTTT. This encodes CASSLGQENSPLHF.

The V and J genes are TRBV5-1 and TRBJ1-1; D ambiguous. This CDR3 has 14 residues. Trimming removed 1 base at V and 4 bases at J, with 11 bases between. The germline CDR1 and CDR2 sequences are SGHRS and YFSETQ. In DNA, the CDR3 is TGCGCCAGCAGCTTGCAAGAAGGGAGCACTGAAGCTTTCTTT. Its translation is CASSLQEGSTEAFF.

The chain couples TRBV7-3 to TRBJ1-1; TRBD1 matches at 8 bases. The trim removed 0 bases at V and 1 base at J, leaving 1 base unmatched. Germline lookup yields CDR1 SGHTA and CDR2 FQGTGA. The CDR3 spans 15 residues. The CDR3 here is CASSLTGTGNTEAFF. The CDR3 DNA reads TGTGCCAGCAGCTTAACTGGGACAGGGAACACTGAAGCTTTCTTT.

This rearrangement joins TRBV6-6 to TRBJ1-5, with D hard to call. The germline V gene has CDR1 MNHNY and CDR2 SVGAGI (reference sequence). With 5 bases removed from V and 0 bases from J, the gap between germline ends came to 11 bases. CDR3 length: 15 residues. The DNA of the CDR3 is TGTGCCAGCAGTCCTCTCGGGAATAGCAATCAGCCCCAGCATTTT. This sequence encodes CASSPLGNSNQPQHF.

This clone has just one count. The chain recombines TRBV6-4 with TRBJ1-2; maybe TRBD1 (5 bases). Per the germline V gene, CDR1 is MRHNA and CDR2 is SNTAGT. The ends were cut back, 6 bases at V and 4 bases at J, with 15 bases in the middle. The length of the CDR3 is 14 residues. The CDR3 region is CASSSLGGSYGYTF. CDR3 sequence (DNA): TGTGCCAGCAGCTCCTTGGGGGGGAGCTATGGCTACACCTTC.

This chain uses TRBV7-2 with TRBJ2-1; D is unclear. Trimming removed 1 base from V and 4 bases from J, with 5 bases in between. Germline V gene data show CDR1 as SGHTA and CDR2 as FQGNSA. The CDR3 covers 13 residues. The CDR3 bases are TGTGCCAGCAGCTTAGTCCGGTACAATGAGCAGTTCTTC. The encoded protein is CASSLVRYNEQFF.

The chain recombines TRBV5-1 with TRBJ1-1; TRBD1 agrees at 10 bases. V lost 4 bases to trimming and J lost 0 bases; unmatched junction nucleotides: 3. CDR1 and CDR2 from the germline V gene are SGHRS and YFSETQ. The length of the CDR3 is 15 residues. Here the CDR3 DNA reads TGCGCCAGCAGCCAGGGGACAGGGGTGAACACTGAAGCTTTCTTT. Translated: CASSQGTGVNTEAFF.

The chain has TRBV7-6 and TRBJ2-1; 12 bases fit TRBD2. CDR1 and CDR2 from the germline V gene are SGHVS and FNYEAQ. CDR3 length equals 17 residues. The trim removed 1 base at V and 6 bases at J, leaving 7 bases unmatched. In DNA form, the CDR3 reads TGTGCCAGCAGCTTAGTACTGGGACTAGCGGGCCGCAATGAGCAGTTCTTC. Its protein is CASSLVLGLAGRNEQFF.